Each of the 10 T cell receptor beta chains below was sequenced from the same sample in a study of prognosis after radiotherapy for stage I lung cancer. Two-round multiplex PCR amplified TCR beta CDR3 from genomic DNA. Every TRBV and TRBJ gene had its own specific primer in first-round PCR. TCRdb fed the multiplex PCR reads into MiXCR, producing one record per CDR3 protein. The repertoire has around 60,000 distinct CDR3 sequences, less than 30% of them found once; the top ten carry 6% to 9%. The source material was PBMCs, sampled before or after stereotactic body radiation therapy (not recorded which). All receptors come from a donor over 45 with non-small cell lung cancer.

In the case of this clonotype: A junction end diverges from the germline sequence, so it may reflect a read error. The chain joins TRBV5-1 to TRBJ2-3; D is unresolved. Per germline, CDR1 SGHRS and CDR2 YFSETQ. CDR3 length: 14 residues. The CDR3 here is CASSFRADTDTRYF. DNA for the CDR3: TGCGCCAGCAGCTTTCGGGCCGACACAGATACGCGGTATTTT.

With regard to this clonotype: A single base separates this from a much larger clone, so it may be a read error. This rearrangement joins TRBV20-1 to TRBJ1-2; perhaps TRBD1 as D (5 bases). The germline CDR1 and CDR2 sequences are DFQATT and SNEGSKA (reference sequence). The CDR3 spans 15 residues. This CDR3 reads CSARRGGRSNYGHTF. As DNA, the CDR3 is TGCAGTGCTAGGCGGGGGGGTAGGTCTAACTATGGCCACACCTTC.

This clonotype was detected ten times or more. The gene calls are TRBV4-1 and TRBJ1-6; D may be TRBD1 (5 bases). Germline V gene data show CDR1 as MGHRA and CDR2 as YSYEKL. This CDR3 spans 15 amino acids. Trimming removed 2 bases at V and 7 bases at J, with 12 bases between. CDR3 bases: TGCGCCAGCAGCCAACAAGGGGATATGAATTCACCCCTCCACTTT. It specifies CASSQQGDMNSPLHF.

This clonotype showed up many times. The chain couples TRBV6-9 to TRBJ2-7; no reliable D call. Germline V CDR1 and CDR2: MNHGY, SVAAGI. The ends were cut back, 3 bases at V and 2 bases at J, with 8 bases in the middle. The CDR3 loop spans 13 amino acids. The CDR3 region is CASSYGLTYEQYF. The CDR3 nucleotides read TGTGCCAGCAGTTACGGGTTAACCTACGAGCAGTACTTC.

This clonotype has a count of ten or more. V usage is TRBV14 and J usage is TRBJ1-1; tentatively, D is TRBD1 (6 bases). V gave up 8 bases and J gave up 3 bases, with 16 bases separating them. From germline, CDR1 is SGHDN and CDR2 FVKESK. This CDR3 is 14 amino acids long. CDR3 bases: TGTGCCAGCTCCCGGGGGGGGGCGGACACTGAAGCTTTCTTT. Translation gives CASSRGGADTEAFF.

This clonotype was detected many times. The chain couples TRBV20-1 to TRBJ1-2; D is possibly TRBD1 (5 bases). Trimming removed 6 bases at V and 8 bases at J, with 16 bases between. The germline gives CDR1 DFQATT, CDR2 SNEGSKA (reference sequence). This CDR3 has 12 residues. The CDR3: CSAPDISGGYTF. In nucleotides, the CDR3 is TGCAGTGCCCCGGACATTAGCGGGGGCTACACCTTC.

This clonotype was found many times. Germline is not matched at one junction end, which may reflect a read error. The chain employs TRBV12-3 or TRBV12-4 and TRBJ1-6; 7 positions agree with TRBD1. The CDR3 loop spans 11 amino acids. The CDR3 loop is CASSFGTELYF. CDR3 DNA: TGTGCCAGCAGTTTTGGGACAGAGCTTTACTTT.

This clonotype has a count of ten or more. V and J are TRBV30 and TRBJ1-2, with D hard to call. Trimming left V 2 bases short and J 8 bases short, with 15 bases between. Germline loops: CDR1 GTSNPN, CDR2 SVGIG (reference sequence). This CDR3 spans 13 amino acids. The CDR3 reads CAWSPGYQNGYTF. The CDR3 DNA sequence: TGTGCCTGGAGTCCCGGGTATCAGAACGGCTACACCTTC.

This clonotype was recorded at least ten times. The gene calls are TRBV19 and TRBJ2-3; perhaps TRBD1 as D (5 bases). This CDR3 is 14 amino acids long. Trimming left V 2 bases short and J 0 bases short, with 6 bases between. The germline gives CDR1 LNHDA, CDR2 SQIVND (reference sequence). The CDR3 is CASSIQGSTDTQYF. CDR3 coding DNA: TGTGCCAGTAGTATACAGGGAAGCACAGATACGCAGTATTTT. The full variable domain, with the rest looked up from reference TRBV19 and TRBJ2-3, is DGGITQSPKYLFRKEGQNVTLSCEQNLNHDAMYWYRQDPGQGLRLIYYSQIVNDFQKGDIAEGYSVSREKKESFPLTVTSAQKNPTAFYLCASSIQGSTDTQYFGPGTRLTVL.

Points on this clonotype: Possible read error: a much larger clone is one base away. V and J are TRBV6-2 or TRBV6-3 and TRBJ2-3; a possible D gene is TRBD1 (5 bases). Judging by the DNA end, TRBJ1-5 fits better; the J call may be wrong. Germline assignment: CDR1 MNHEY and CDR2 SVGEGT. The CDR3 sequence is 15 residues long. The CDR3 sequence: CASSPRVLVPDTQHF. Written as DNA, the CDR3 is TGTGCCAGCAGTCCCAGGGTCCTGGTTCCTGATACGCAGCATTTT.